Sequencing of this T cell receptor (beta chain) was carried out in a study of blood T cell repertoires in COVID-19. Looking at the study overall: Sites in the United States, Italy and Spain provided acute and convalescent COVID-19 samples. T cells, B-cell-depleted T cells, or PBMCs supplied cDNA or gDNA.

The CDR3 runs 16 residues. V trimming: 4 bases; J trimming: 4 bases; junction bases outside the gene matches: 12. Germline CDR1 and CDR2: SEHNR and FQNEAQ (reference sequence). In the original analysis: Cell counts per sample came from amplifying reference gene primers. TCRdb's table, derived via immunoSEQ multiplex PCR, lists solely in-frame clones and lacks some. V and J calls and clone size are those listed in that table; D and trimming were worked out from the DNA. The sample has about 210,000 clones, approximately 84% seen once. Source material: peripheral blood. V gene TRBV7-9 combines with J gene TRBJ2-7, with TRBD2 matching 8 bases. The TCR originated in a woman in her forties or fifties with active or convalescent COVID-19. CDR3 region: CASSSMAGGAGYEQYF. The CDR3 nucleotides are TGTGCCAGCAGCTCCATGGCGGGGGGCGCCGGATACGAGCAGTACTTC.